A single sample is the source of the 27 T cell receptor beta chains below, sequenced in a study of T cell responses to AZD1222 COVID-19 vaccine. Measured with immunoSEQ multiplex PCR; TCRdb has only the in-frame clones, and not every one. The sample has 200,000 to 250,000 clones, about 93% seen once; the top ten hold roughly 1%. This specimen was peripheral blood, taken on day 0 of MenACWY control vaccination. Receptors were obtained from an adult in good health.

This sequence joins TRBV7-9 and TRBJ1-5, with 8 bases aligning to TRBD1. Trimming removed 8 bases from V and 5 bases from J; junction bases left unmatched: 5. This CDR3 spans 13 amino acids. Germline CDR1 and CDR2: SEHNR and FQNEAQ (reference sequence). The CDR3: CASGAGGDQPQHF. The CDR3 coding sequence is TGTGCCAGCGGGGCAGGGGGCGATCAGCCCCAGCATTTT.

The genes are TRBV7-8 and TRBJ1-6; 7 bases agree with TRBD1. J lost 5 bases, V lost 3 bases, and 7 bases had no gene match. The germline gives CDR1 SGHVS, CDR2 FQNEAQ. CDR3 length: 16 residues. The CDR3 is CASSFGGQGDNSPLHF. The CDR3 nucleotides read TGTGCCAGCAGCTTCGGAGGGCAGGGGGATAATTCACCCCTCCACTTT.

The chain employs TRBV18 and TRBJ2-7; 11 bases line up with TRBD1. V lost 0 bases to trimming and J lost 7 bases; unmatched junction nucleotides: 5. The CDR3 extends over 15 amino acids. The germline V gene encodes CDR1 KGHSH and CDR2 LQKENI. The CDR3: CASSPPGQGAEEQYF. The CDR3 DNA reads TGTGCCAGCTCACCACCCGGACAGGGGGCGGAGGAGCAGTACTTC.

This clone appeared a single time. This CDR3 reads CASSLQNYNEQFF. CDR3 nucleotide sequence: TGTGCCAGCAGCCTTCAGAACTACAATGAGCAGTTCTTC. V usage is TRBV7-2 and J usage is TRBJ2-1; D is undetermined. Germline V gene sequence: CDR1 SGHTA, CDR2 FQGNSA. The CDR3 consists of 13 residues. The germline V and J ends were trimmed by 5 bases and 3 bases, with 8 bases remaining between them.

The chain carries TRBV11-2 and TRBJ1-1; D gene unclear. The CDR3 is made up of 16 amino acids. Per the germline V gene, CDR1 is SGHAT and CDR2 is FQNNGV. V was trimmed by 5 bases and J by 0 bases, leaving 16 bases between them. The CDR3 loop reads CASSPARRFLNTEAFF. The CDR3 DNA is TGTGCCAGCAGCCCCGCCCGAAGGTTTTTGAACACTGAAGCTTTCTTT.

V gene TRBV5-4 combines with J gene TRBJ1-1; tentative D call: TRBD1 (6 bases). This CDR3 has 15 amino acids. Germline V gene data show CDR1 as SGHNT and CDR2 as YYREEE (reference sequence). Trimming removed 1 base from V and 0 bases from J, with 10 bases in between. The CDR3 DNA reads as TGTGCCAGCAGCTTGCAGGGGTCCTTGAACACTGAAGCTTTCTTT. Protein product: CASSLQGSLNTEAFF.

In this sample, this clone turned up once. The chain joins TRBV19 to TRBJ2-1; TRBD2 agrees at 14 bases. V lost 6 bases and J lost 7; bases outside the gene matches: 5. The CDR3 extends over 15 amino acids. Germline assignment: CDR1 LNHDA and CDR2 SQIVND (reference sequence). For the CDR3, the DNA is TGTGCCAGTAGCGCCGGGACTAGCGGGGGTAATGAGCAGTTCTTC. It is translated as CASSAGTSGGNEQFF.

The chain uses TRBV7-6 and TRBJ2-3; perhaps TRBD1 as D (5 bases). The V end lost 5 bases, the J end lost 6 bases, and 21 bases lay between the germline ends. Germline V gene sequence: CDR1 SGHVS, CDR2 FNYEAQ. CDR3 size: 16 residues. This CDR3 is CASSEMVGAVTDTQYF. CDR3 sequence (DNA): TGTGCCAGCAGCGAAATGGTTGGGGCCGTTACCGATACGCAGTATTTT. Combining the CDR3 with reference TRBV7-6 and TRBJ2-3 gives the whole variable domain GAGVSQSPRYKVTKRGQDVALRCDPISGHVSLYWYRQALGQGPEFLTYFNYEAQQDKSGLPNDRFSAERPEGSISTLTIQRTEQRDSAMYRCASSEMVGAVTDTQYFGPGTRLTVL.

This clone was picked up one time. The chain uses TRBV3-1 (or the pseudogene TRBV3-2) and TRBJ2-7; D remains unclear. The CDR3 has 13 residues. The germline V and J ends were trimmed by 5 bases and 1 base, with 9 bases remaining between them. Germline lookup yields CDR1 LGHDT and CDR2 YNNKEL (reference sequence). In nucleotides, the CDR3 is TGTGCCAGCAGCAACCGCGGTTCCTACGAGCAGTACTTC. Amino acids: CASSNRGSYEQYF.

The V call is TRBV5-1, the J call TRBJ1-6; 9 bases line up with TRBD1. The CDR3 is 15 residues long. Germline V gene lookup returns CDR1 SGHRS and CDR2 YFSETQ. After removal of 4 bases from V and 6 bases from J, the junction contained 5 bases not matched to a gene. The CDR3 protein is CASSTGTGFNSPLHF. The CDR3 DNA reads TGCGCCAGCAGCACCGGGACAGGGTTTAATTCACCCCTCCACTTT.

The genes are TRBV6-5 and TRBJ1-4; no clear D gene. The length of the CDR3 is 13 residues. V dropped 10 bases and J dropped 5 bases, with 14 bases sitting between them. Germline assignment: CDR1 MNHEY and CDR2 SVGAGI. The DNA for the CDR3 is TGTGCCACCGCGGGTCGGCAGAATGAAAAACTGTTTTTT. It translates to CATAGRQNEKLFF.

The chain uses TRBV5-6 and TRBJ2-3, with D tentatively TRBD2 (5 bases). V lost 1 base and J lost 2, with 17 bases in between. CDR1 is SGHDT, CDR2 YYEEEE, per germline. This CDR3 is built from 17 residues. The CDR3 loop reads CASSLPLKSGTTDTQYF. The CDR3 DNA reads TGTGCCAGCAGCTTGCCCTTAAAAAGCGGCACCACAGATACGCAGTATTTT.

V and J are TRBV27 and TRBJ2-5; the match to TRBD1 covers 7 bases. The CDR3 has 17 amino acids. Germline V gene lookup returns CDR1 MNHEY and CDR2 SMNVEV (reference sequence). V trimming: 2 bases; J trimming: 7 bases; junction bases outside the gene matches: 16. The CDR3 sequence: CASSLRVSTGPSWTQYF. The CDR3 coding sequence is TGTGCCAGCAGTTTAAGGGTCTCGACAGGGCCGTCATGGACCCAGTACTTC.

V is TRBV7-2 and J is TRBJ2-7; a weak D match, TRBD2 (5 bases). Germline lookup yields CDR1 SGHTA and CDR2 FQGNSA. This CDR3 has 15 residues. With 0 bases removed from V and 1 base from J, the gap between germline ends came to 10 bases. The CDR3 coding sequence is TGTGCCAGCAGCTTAGCCTCGGGGAGTTCCTACGAGCAGTACTTC. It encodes CASSLASGSSYEQYF.

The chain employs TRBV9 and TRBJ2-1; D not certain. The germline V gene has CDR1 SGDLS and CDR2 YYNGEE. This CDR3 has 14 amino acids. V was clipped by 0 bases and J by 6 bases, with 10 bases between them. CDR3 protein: CASSVDPQSNEQFF. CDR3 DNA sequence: TGTGCCAGCAGCGTAGACCCACAAAGCAATGAGCAGTTCTTC.

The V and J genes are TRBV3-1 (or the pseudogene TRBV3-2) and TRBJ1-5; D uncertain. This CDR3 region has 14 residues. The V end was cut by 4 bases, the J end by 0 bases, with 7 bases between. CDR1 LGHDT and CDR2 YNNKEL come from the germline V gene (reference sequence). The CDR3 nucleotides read TGTGCCAGCAGCCTTACCTATAGCAATCAGCCCCAGCATTTT. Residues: CASSLTYSNQPQHF.

CDR3 sequence: CASSLPGGSVQYF. The CDR3 region has the DNA TGTGCCAGCAGTCTCCCCGGGGGGTCGGTTCAGTACTTC. The chain carries TRBV27 and TRBJ2-4; 7 nucleotides agree with TRBD2. Germline loops: CDR1 MNHEY, CDR2 SMNVEV (reference sequence). The CDR3 runs to 13 residues. Trimming cost V 5 bases and J 11 bases; bases outside gene matches: 9.

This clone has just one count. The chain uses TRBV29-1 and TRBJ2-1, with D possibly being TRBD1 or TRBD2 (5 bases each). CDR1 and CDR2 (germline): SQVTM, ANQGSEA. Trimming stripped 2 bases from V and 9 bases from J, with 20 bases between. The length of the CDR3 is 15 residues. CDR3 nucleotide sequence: TGCAGCGTTGAATCTGGAGAAACCGTGAGGGGTGAGCAGTTCTTC. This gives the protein CSVESGETVRGEQFF.

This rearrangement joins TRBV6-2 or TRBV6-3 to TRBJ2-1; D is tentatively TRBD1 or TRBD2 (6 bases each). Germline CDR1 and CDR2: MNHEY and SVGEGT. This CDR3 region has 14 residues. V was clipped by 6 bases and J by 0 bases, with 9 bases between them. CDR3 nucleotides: TGTGCCAGCAGCGAGGGGGGCTCCTACAATGAGCAGTTCTTC. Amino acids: CASSEGGSYNEQFF.

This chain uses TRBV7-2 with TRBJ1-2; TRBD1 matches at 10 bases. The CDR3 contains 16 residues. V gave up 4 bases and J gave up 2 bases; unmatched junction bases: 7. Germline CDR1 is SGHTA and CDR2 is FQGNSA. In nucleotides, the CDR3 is TGTGCCAGCAGCTCATTTCCGGGACAGGGGAACTATGGCTACACCTTC. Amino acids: CASSSFPGQGNYGYTF.

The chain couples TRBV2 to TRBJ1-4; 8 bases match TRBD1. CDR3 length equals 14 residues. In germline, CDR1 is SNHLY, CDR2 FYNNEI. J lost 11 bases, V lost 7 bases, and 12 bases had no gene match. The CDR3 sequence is CASISGGTGGKLFF. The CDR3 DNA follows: TGTGCCAGCATCTCTGGGGGGACAGGAGGGAAACTGTTTTTT.

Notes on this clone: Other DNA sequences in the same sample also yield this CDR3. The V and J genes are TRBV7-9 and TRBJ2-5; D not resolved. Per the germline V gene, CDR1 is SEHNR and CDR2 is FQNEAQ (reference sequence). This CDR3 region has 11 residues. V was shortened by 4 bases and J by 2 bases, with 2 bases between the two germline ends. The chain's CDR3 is CASSSQETQYF. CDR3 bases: TGTGCCAGCAGCTCACAAGAGACCCAGTACTTC.

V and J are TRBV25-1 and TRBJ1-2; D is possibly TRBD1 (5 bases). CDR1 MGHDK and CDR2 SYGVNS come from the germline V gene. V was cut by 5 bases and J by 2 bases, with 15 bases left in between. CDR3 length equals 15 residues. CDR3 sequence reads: CASSQEAGLNYGYTF. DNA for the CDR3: TGTGCCAGCAGTCAAGAGGCGGGACTAAACTATGGCTACACCTTC.

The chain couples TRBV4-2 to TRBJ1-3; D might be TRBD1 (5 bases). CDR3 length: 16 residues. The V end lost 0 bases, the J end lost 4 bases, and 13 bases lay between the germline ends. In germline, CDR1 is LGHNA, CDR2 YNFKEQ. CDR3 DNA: TGTGCCAGCAGCCAAGATAGTGGGGCCATAGGAAACACCATATATTTT. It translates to CASSQDSGAIGNTIYF.

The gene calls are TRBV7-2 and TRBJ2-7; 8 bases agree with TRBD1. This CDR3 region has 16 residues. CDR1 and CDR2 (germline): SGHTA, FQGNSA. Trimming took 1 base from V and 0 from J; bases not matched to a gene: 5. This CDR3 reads CASSLGRQGLSYEQYF. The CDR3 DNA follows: TGTGCCAGCAGCTTAGGACGACAGGGGCTCTCCTACGAGCAGTACTTC.

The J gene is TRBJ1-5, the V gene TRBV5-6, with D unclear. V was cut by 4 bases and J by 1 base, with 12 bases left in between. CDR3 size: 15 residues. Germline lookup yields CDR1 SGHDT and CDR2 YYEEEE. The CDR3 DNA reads TGTGCCAGCAGCCCAGGAGGACGGAGCAATCAGCCCCAGCATTTT. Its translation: CASSPGGRSNQPQHF.

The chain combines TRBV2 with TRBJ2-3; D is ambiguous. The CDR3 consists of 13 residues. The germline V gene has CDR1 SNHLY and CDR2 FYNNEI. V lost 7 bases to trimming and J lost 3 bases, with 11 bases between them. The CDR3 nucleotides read TGTGCCAGCACGAATCTTTTGACAGATACGCAGTATTTT. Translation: CASTNLLTDTQYF.